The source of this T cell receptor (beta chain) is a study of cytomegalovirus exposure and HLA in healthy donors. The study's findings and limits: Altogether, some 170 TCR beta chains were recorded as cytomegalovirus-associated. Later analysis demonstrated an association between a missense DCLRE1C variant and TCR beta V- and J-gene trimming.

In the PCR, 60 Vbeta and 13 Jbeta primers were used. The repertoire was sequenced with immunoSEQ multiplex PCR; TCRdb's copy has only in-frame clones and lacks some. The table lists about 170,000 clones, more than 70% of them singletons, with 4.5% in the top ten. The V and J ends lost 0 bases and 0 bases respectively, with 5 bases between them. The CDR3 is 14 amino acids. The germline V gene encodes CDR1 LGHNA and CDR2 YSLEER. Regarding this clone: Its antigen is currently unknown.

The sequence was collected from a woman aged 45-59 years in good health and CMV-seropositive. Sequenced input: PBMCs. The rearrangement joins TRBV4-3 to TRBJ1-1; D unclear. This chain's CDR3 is CASSQESVNTEAFF. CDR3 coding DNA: TGCGCCAGCAGCCAAGAGTCCGTGAACACTGAAGCTTTCTTT.